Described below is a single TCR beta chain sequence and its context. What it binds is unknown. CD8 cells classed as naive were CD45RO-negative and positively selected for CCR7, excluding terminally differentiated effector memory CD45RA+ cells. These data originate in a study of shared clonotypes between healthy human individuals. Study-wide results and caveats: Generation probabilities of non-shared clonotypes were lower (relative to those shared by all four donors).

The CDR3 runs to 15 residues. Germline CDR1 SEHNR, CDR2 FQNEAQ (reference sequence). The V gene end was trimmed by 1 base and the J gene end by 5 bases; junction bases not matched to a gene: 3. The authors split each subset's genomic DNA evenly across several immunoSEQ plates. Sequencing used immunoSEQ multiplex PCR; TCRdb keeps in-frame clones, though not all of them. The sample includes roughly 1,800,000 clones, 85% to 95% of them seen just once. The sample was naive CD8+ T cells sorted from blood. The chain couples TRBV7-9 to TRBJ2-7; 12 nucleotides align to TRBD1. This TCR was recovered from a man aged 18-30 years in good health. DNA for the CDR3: TGTGCCAGCAGCTTAGTCGGGACAGGGGGCCACGAGCAGTACTTC. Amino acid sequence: CASSLVGTGGHEQYF.